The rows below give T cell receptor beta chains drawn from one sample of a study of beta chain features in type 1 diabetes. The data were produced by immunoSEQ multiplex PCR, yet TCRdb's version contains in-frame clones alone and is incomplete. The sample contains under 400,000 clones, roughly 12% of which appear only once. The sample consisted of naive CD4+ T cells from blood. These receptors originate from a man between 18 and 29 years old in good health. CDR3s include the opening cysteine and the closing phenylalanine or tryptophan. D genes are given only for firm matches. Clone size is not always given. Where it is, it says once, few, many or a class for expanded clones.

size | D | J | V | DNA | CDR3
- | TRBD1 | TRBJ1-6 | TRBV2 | TGTGCCAGCTTCTCATCCCGGGACAGCAATTCACCCCTCCACTTT | CASFSSRDSNSPLHF
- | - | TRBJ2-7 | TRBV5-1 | TGCGCCAGCAGCTTGCTCTCCTACGAGCAGTACTTC | CASSLLSYEQYF
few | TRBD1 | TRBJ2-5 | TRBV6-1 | TGTGCCAGCAGTGAATTTCAGGGGGCCATCCAAGAGACCCAGTACTTC | CASSEFQGAIQETQYF
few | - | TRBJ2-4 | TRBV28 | TGTGCCAGCAGGACTAGTTTGGGGCGAAGAATTCAGTACTTC | CASRTSLGRRIQYF
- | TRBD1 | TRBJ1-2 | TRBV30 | TGTGCCTGGCATGGGACAGGGGGCTTGTATGGCTACACCTTC | CAWHGTGGLYGYTF
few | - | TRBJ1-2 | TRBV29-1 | TGCAGCGTGTCCGGGGATACTAACTATGGCTACACCTTC | CSVSGDTNYGYTF
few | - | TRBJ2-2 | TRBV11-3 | TGTGCCAGCAGCTTAGTAGCAGGGCTCACTGGGGAGCTGTTTTTT | CASSLVAGLTGELFF
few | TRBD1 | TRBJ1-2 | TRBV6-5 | TGTGCCAGCAGTTACGAAGGGACAGATAACTATGGCTACACCTTC | CASSYEGTDNYGYTF
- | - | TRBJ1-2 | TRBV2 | TGTGCCAGCCGAGAGCTTGGAGGGGTAGGTGGCTACACCTTC | CASRELGGVGGYTF
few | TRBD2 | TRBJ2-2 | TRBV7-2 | TGTGCCAGCAGCTTAGTAGCGGGAGCCACTAACACCGGGGAGCTGTTTTTT | CASSLVAGATNTGELFF
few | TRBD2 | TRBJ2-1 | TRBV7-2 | TGTGCCAGCAGCACTCGGACTAGCGGGGCCTACAATGAGCAGTTCTTC | CASSTRTSGAYNEQFF
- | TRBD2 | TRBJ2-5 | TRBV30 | TGTGCTTTGGGGAGGGGCGCAGAGACCCAGTACTTC | CALGRGAETQYF
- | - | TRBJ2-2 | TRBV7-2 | TGTGCCAGCAGCTTAGTGGGGGGATACGACACCGGGGAGCTGTTTTTT | CASSLVGGYDTGELFF
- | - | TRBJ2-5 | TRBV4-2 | TGTGCCAGCAGCCAAGGGCAGGGGAGAGAGGAGACCCAGTACTTC | CASSQGQGREETQYF
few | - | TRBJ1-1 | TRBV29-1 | TGCAGCGTTGGGGGGGGGAGGGCCACTGAAGCTTTCTTT | CSVGGGRATEAFF
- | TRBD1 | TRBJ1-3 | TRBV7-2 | TGTGCCAGCAGCTTAGCGGGGACAGGAACCATATATTTT | CASSLAGTGTIYF
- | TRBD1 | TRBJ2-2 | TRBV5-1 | TGCGCCAGCAGCGGGACAGGGGGTCGCACCGGGGAGCTGTTTTTT | CASSGTGGRTGELFF
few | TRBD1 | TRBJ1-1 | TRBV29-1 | TGCAGCGCGGACAGGGGGGACACTGAAGCTTTCTTT | CSADRGDTEAFF
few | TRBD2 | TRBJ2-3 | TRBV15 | TGTGCCACCAGCAGGGAACCCTATAGCGGGGGGACAGATACGCAGTATTTT | CATSREPYSGGTDTQYF
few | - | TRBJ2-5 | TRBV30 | TGTGCCTGGATTTCGACAGAAAGTCAAGAGACCCAGTACTTC | CAWISTESQETQYF
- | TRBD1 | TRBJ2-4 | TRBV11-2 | TGTGCCAGCAGCTTGGGGACAGGTGGGACCAAAAACATTCAGTACTTC | CASSLGTGGTKNIQYF
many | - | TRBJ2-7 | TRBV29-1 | TGCAGCGTTGGCTCGGGGGACGGCGAGCAGTACTTC | CSVGSGDGEQYF
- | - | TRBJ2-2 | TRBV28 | TGTGCCATCCGTGACACCGGGGAGCTGTTTTTT | CAIRDTGELFF
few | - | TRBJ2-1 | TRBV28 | TGTGCCAGCACCCTACCCATCCAGGGAAGTTCCTACAATGAGCAGTTCTTC | CASTLPIQGSSYNEQFF
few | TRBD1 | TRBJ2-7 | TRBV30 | TGTGCCTGGAGTTCAGACAGGGATGGCGAGCAGTACTTC | CAWSSDRDGEQYF
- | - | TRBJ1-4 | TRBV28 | TGTGCCAGCAGTCAAGGGGGGGACGAAAAACTGTTTTTT | CASSQGGDEKLFF
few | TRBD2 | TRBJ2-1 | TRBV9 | TGTGCCAGCAGCGTAGTAGGAGCGGGGGGATACAATGAGCAGTTCTTC | CASSVVGAGGYNEQFF
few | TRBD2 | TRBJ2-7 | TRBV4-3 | TGCGCCAGCAGCCAGGATAGCGGGGCCGCCTACGAGCAGTACTTC | CASSQDSGAAYEQYF
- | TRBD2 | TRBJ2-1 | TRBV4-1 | TGCGCCAGCAGCCCGATGAGGGGACTAGCGGGGGCCTACAATGAGCAGTTCTTC | CASSPMRGLAGAYNEQFF
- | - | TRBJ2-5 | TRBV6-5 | TGTGCCAGCAGTCAACAGGTCAGGGAGACCCAGTACTTC | CASSQQVRETQYF
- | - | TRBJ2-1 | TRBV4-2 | TGTGCCAGCAGCGGGGGGGGACGGGGGCACTCCTACAATGAGCAGTTCTTC | CASSGGGRGHSYNEQFF
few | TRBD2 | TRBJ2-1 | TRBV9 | TGTGCCAGCAGCGTAGCCCCCCTCAGTAGCGGGAGGGCCGGGAATGAGCAGTTCTTC | CASSVAPLSSGRAGNEQFF
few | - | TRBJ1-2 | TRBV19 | TGTGCCAGTAGTACCCCTGGACTGGAATTTGGCTACACCTTC | CASSTPGLEFGYTF
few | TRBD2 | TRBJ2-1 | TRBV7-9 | TGTGCCAGCAGCCCAGGACTAGCGGGAGTGAATTTCGGGGATGAGCAGTTCTTC | CASSPGLAGVNFGDEQFF
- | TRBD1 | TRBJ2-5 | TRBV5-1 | TGCGCCAGCAGCACGGGACAGGGGGCTCTAGAGACCCAGTACTTC | CASSTGQGALETQYF
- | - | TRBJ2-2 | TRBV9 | TGTGCCAGCAGCCCCCAGGGCAGGGGAATCAGGGAGCTGTTTTTT | CASSPQGRGIRELFF
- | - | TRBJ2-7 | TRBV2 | TGTGCCAACAGGAGGAGCTCCTACGAGCAGTACTTC | CANRRSSYEQYF
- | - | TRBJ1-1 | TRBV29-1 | TGCAGCGTTGAGGGGCGGCAGACGAACACTGAAGCTTTCTTT | CSVEGRQTNTEAFF
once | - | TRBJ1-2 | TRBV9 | TGTGCCAGCAGCGTATCCCCAGGGATTATTGGCTACACCTTC | CASSVSPGIIGYTF
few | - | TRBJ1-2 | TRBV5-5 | TGTGCCAGCAGCTCGCAGGGTGGCTATGGCTACACCTTC | CASSSQGGYGYTF
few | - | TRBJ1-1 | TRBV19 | TGTGCCAGTAGTATTGTGGACCGGGACATCGAAGCTTTCTTT | CASSIVDRDIEAFF
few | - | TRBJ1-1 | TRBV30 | TGTGCCTGGAGTACTGGGAGTGAAGCTTTCTTT | CAWSTGSEAFF
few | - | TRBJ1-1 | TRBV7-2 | TGTGCCAGCGCAACGCGGGGGGCAGGGACTGAAGCTTTCTTT | CASATRGAGTEAFF
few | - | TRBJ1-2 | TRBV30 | TGTGCCTGGCAGACATTCTATGGCTACACCTTC | CAWQTFYGYTF
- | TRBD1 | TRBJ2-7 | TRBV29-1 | TGCAGCGTTGAAACGAGACAGGGCCCTTCCTACGAGCAGTACTTC | CSVETRQGPSYEQYF
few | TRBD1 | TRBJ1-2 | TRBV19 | TGTGCCAGTACCTCCGGGACAGGGTTTGGCTATGGCTACACCTTC | CASTSGTGFGYGYTF